The sequence of this T cell receptor (beta chain) was determined in a study of CD8 T cells in ankylosing spondylitis. Study results and limitations: Within ankylosing spondylitis blood, a TCR beta motif made up of roughly eight highly homologous variants appeared to be characteristic. A subset of motif variants has previously been described in the synovial fluid and blood of reactive arthritis.

This clonotype has ten or more counts. Its antigen is unidentified. This CDR3 is 17 amino acids long. From germline, CDR1 is SGHKS and CDR2 YYEKEE (reference sequence). The V and J ends lost 3 bases and 0 bases respectively, with 18 bases between them. One entry per CDR3 protein results from TCRdb running MiXCR on the 5' RACE reads. The sample lists about 210,000 distinct CDR3 sequences; about 7.3% were seen once. Material: blood, either unsorted or a sorted T cell fraction (not recorded which). The TCR sequence derives from a male donor with ankylosing spondylitis. This rearrangement joins TRBV5-5 to TRBJ2-5; perhaps TRBD1 as D (5 bases). DNA of the CDR3: TGTGCCAGCAGCTCCCTAATTTTTACAGGAAACCAAGAGACCCAGTACTTC. It is translated as CASSSLIFTGNQETQYF. The whole variable domain, remainder taken from reference TRBV5-5 and TRBJ2-5, is DAGVTQSPTHLIKTRGQQVTLRCSPISGHKSVSWYQQVLGQGPQFIFQYYEKEERGRGNFPDRFSARQFPNYSSELNVNALLLGDSALYLCASSSLIFTGNQETQYFGPGTRLLVL.